Listed below are T cell receptor beta chains from one sample, sequenced in a study of brain T cells in children with intractable seizures. TCRdb's copy holds only in-frame clones and misses some; the assay was immunoSEQ multiplex PCR. The sample yields around 340,000 clones, 93% seen once. The sample was peripheral blood, taken 4 to 5 months after surgery. Source of these receptors: a boy less than two years old with tuberous sclerosis and intractable seizures. The CDR3 runs from the conserved cysteine through the conserved F or W. A D gene is named only where the DNA matches it firmly. Rows may omit the clone size; those that give it use once, few, many or a size class.

v_gene: TRBV24-1
d_gene: TRBD1
abundance: -
j_gene: TRBJ1-1
CDR3nt: TGTGCCACCAGTGATAGGACAGGCGAAGCTTTCTTT
CDR3aa: CATSDRTGEAFF

v_gene: TRBV9
d_gene: -
abundance: -
j_gene: TRBJ1-1
CDR3nt: TGTGCCAGCAGCGTAACAGAGAACACTGAAGCTTTCTTT
CDR3aa: CASSVTENTEAFF

v_gene: TRBV7-9
d_gene: -
abundance: -
j_gene: TRBJ1-3
CDR3nt: TGTGCCAGCAGCTTAGCGAGAGCCTCTGGAAACACCATATATTTT
CDR3aa: CASSLARASGNTIYF

v_gene: TRBV12-5
d_gene: TRBD1
abundance: -
j_gene: TRBJ1-3
CDR3nt: TGTGCTAGTGGTTTGGGAACAGGGGCTGGAAACACCATATATTTT
CDR3aa: CASGLGTGAGNTIYF

v_gene: TRBV9
d_gene: -
abundance: -
j_gene: TRBJ2-3
CDR3nt: TGTGCCAGCAGCGTAGGTCAGCTCGGCACAGATACGCAGTATTTT
CDR3aa: CASSVGQLGTDTQYF

v_gene: TRBV7-2
d_gene: -
abundance: -
j_gene: TRBJ2-7
CDR3nt: TGTGCCAGCAGGTCCGCTAGCTCCTACGAGCAGTACTTC
CDR3aa: CASRSASSYEQYF

v_gene: TRBV7-9
d_gene: -
abundance: -
j_gene: TRBJ2-5
CDR3nt: TGTGCCAGCAGCCCAACCGGGACTCCCCAAGAGACCCAGTACTTC
CDR3aa: CASSPTGTPQETQYF

v_gene: TRBV3-1/TRBV3-2
d_gene: TRBD2
abundance: -
j_gene: TRBJ2-3
CDR3nt: TGTGCCAGCAGCCAACGGGGGGTGGGCACAGATACGCAGTATTTT
CDR3aa: CASSQRGVGTDTQYF

v_gene: TRBV4-1
d_gene: -
abundance: many
j_gene: TRBJ2-1
CDR3nt: TGCGCCAGCAGCCAAGAGACCCCCCCTTTACGTGAGCAGTTCTTC
CDR3aa: CASSQETPPLREQFF

v_gene: TRBV7-3
d_gene: -
abundance: -
j_gene: TRBJ1-2
CDR3nt: TGTGCCAGCAGCTTAGTGGGGGGCGAAGGCTACACCTTC
CDR3aa: CASSLVGGEGYTF

v_gene: TRBV7-9
d_gene: TRBD1
abundance: -
j_gene: TRBJ1-5
CDR3nt: TGTGCCAGCAGCTCCGGGACAGATAGCAATCAGCCCCAGCATTTT
CDR3aa: CASSSGTDSNQPQHF

v_gene: TRBV5-4
d_gene: -
abundance: -
j_gene: TRBJ2-1
CDR3nt: TGTGCCAGCAGCTCAATTAAGGGCGAATCCTACAATGAGCAGTTCTTC
CDR3aa: CASSSIKGESYNEQFF

v_gene: TRBV5-6
d_gene: TRBD1
abundance: few
j_gene: TRBJ2-3
CDR3nt: TGTGCCAGCAGCTCGGGACAGCTCACAGATACGCAGTATTTT
CDR3aa: CASSSGQLTDTQYF

v_gene: TRBV25-1
d_gene: TRBD1
abundance: few
j_gene: TRBJ2-2
CDR3nt: TGTGCCAGCAGTGAATTAAGACAGGGGCCGGGCGGGGAGCTGTTTTTT
CDR3aa: CASSELRQGPGGELFF

v_gene: TRBV14
d_gene: TRBD2
abundance: -
j_gene: TRBJ2-7
CDR3nt: TGTGCCAGCAGCCAAGATCATGTAGCGGGAGGCTCCTACGAGCAGTACTTC
CDR3aa: CASSQDHVAGGSYEQYF

v_gene: TRBV6-5
d_gene: -
abundance: -
j_gene: TRBJ1-2
CDR3nt: TGTGCCAGCAGTTCGCTACGGGGCTATGGCTACACCTTC
CDR3aa: CASSSLRGYGYTF

v_gene: TRBV28
d_gene: -
abundance: once
j_gene: TRBJ2-5
CDR3nt: TGTGCCAGCAGTATGAAAAGAGAGACCCAGTACTTC
CDR3aa: CASSMKRETQYF

v_gene: TRBV13
d_gene: -
abundance: -
j_gene: TRBJ2-2
CDR3nt: TGTGCCAGCAGCTTGGGGGTCGGGGAGCTGTTTTTT
CDR3aa: CASSLGVGELFF

v_gene: TRBV28
d_gene: -
abundance: -
j_gene: TRBJ2-7
CDR3nt: TGTGCCAGCAGTTCGGGGGGACAGGTGAAAGAGCAGTACTTC
CDR3aa: CASSSGGQVKEQYF

v_gene: TRBV7-2
d_gene: TRBD1
abundance: once
j_gene: TRBJ1-1
CDR3nt: TGTGCCAGCAGCTTTCCGACAGGGGGTACGGAAGCTTTCTTT
CDR3aa: CASSFPTGGTEAFF

v_gene: TRBV30
d_gene: -
abundance: -
j_gene: TRBJ1-4
CDR3nt: TGTGCCTGGAGCGGGGTACGAACTAATGAAAAACTGTTTTTT
CDR3aa: CAWSGVRTNEKLFF

v_gene: TRBV6-5
d_gene: -
abundance: -
j_gene: TRBJ1-4
CDR3nt: TGTGCCAGCAGTTGGCTACGGAGGGAAAAACTGTTTTTT
CDR3aa: CASSWLRREKLFF

v_gene: TRBV6-4
d_gene: TRBD2
abundance: -
j_gene: TRBJ2-1
CDR3nt: TGTGCCAGCAGTGACTCGGCTAGCGGGGGGGCTGATGAGCAGTTCTTC
CDR3aa: CASSDSASGGADEQFF

v_gene: TRBV7-9
d_gene: TRBD1
abundance: once
j_gene: TRBJ1-1
CDR3nt: TGTGCCAGCAGCCCACTGCCTGGGACAGGGGCGACCACTGAAGCTTTCTTT
CDR3aa: CASSPLPGTGATTEAFF

v_gene: TRBV18
d_gene: TRBD2
abundance: -
j_gene: TRBJ2-7
CDR3nt: TGTGCCAGCTCACTTTACAGCGGGGGGGCCTACGAGCAGTACTTC
CDR3aa: CASSLYSGGAYEQYF

v_gene: TRBV9
d_gene: TRBD1
abundance: -
j_gene: TRBJ1-3
CDR3nt: TGTGCCAGCAGCGTACCGGACAGGGACGCAAACACCATATATTTT
CDR3aa: CASSVPDRDANTIYF

v_gene: TRBV14
d_gene: -
abundance: -
j_gene: TRBJ1-1
CDR3nt: TGTGCCAGCAGCCGGCTCATGAACACTGAAGCTTTCTTT
CDR3aa: CASSRLMNTEAFF

v_gene: TRBV5-1
d_gene: -
abundance: -
j_gene: TRBJ1-2
CDR3nt: TGCGCCAGCAGCTTGTTCCAGGGTCAAGCGTCTTATGGCTACACCTTC
CDR3aa: CASSLFQGQASYGYTF

v_gene: TRBV24-1
d_gene: TRBD2
abundance: -
j_gene: TRBJ2-3
CDR3nt: TGTGCCACCAGTGATCCGGGGGGACTAGCGCTTGATACGCAGTATTTT
CDR3aa: CATSDPGGLALDTQYF

v_gene: TRBV19
d_gene: -
abundance: -
j_gene: TRBJ1-5
CDR3nt: TGTGCCAGTAGTCTCGAGTTGTGGACCACGAATCAGCCCCAGCATTTT
CDR3aa: CASSLELWTTNQPQHF

v_gene: TRBV27
d_gene: -
abundance: once
j_gene: TRBJ2-1
CDR3nt: TGTGCCAGCAGTTTATTGGGCATCTCCTACAATGAGCAGTTCTTC
CDR3aa: CASSLLGISYNEQFF

v_gene: TRBV19
d_gene: TRBD2
abundance: once
j_gene: TRBJ2-1
CDR3nt: TGTGCCAGTAGTATAGGGTTGTTTGGGGCTAGCGGGAGGCAGTCCTACAATGAGCAGTTCTTC
CDR3aa: CASSIGLFGASGRQSYNEQFF

v_gene: TRBV6-6
d_gene: TRBD2
abundance: -
j_gene: TRBJ2-1
CDR3nt: TGTGCCAGCAGCCTACCTAGCGGGATAGAGGTCGGTGAGCAGTTCTTC
CDR3aa: CASSLPSGIEVGEQFF

v_gene: TRBV4-1
d_gene: -
abundance: -
j_gene: TRBJ1-1
CDR3nt: TGCGCCAGCAGCCATCCTAATATGGGTCTGAACACTGAAGCTTTCTTT
CDR3aa: CASSHPNMGLNTEAFF

v_gene: TRBV7-8
d_gene: -
abundance: -
j_gene: TRBJ2-5
CDR3nt: TGTGCCAGCTCATCCGGCCGCTTTCGGGGGACCCAGTACTTC
CDR3aa: CASSSGRFRGTQYF

v_gene: TRBV28
d_gene: TRBD1
abundance: -
j_gene: TRBJ2-1
CDR3nt: TGTGCCAGCAGTTTACCCAGGGGGTACAATGAGCAGTTCTTC
CDR3aa: CASSLPRGYNEQFF

v_gene: TRBV7-2
d_gene: -
abundance: -
j_gene: TRBJ2-3
CDR3nt: TGTGCCAGCAGCTTAGCTCCGATGGGCGGAGGCACAGATACGCAGTATTTT
CDR3aa: CASSLAPMGGGTDTQYF

v_gene: TRBV3-1/TRBV3-2
d_gene: -
abundance: -
j_gene: TRBJ1-1
CDR3nt: TGTGCCAGCAGACACCGAGCAGGTACCACTGAAGCTTTCTTT
CDR3aa: CASRHRAGTTEAFF

v_gene: TRBV27
d_gene: TRBD1
abundance: once
j_gene: TRBJ1-2
CDR3nt: TGTGCCAGCGGGGACAGGGGTCGTGGCTACACCTTC
CDR3aa: CASGDRGRGYTF

v_gene: TRBV11-2
d_gene: -
abundance: -
j_gene: TRBJ2-2
CDR3nt: TGTGCCAGCAGCCCGAGCTCAACGAACACCGGGGAGCTGTTTTTT
CDR3aa: CASSPSSTNTGELFF

v_gene: TRBV5-6
d_gene: -
abundance: -
j_gene: TRBJ1-3
CDR3nt: TGTGCCAGCAGCTCCTCGAGCCACCCAGGAAACACCATATATTTT
CDR3aa: CASSSSSHPGNTIYF

v_gene: TRBV9
d_gene: -
abundance: -
j_gene: TRBJ2-5
CDR3nt: TGTGCCAGCAGCCCCCGTGCGGGTCAAGAGACCCAGTACTTC
CDR3aa: CASSPRAGQETQYF

v_gene: TRBV29-1
d_gene: -
abundance: once
j_gene: TRBJ1-5
CDR3nt: TGCAGCGTCGGGGGTGGGGGGCGCAATCAGCCCCAGCATTTT
CDR3aa: CSVGGGGRNQPQHF

v_gene: TRBV2
d_gene: -
abundance: few
j_gene: TRBJ2-7
CDR3nt: TGTGCCAGCACTACAGGTCTCTACGAGCAGTACTTC
CDR3aa: CASTTGLYEQYF

v_gene: TRBV3-1/TRBV3-2
d_gene: -
abundance: -
j_gene: TRBJ1-2
CDR3nt: TGTGCCAGCAGCCCCAACGGGGAAAACTATGGCTACACCTTC
CDR3aa: CASSPNGENYGYTF